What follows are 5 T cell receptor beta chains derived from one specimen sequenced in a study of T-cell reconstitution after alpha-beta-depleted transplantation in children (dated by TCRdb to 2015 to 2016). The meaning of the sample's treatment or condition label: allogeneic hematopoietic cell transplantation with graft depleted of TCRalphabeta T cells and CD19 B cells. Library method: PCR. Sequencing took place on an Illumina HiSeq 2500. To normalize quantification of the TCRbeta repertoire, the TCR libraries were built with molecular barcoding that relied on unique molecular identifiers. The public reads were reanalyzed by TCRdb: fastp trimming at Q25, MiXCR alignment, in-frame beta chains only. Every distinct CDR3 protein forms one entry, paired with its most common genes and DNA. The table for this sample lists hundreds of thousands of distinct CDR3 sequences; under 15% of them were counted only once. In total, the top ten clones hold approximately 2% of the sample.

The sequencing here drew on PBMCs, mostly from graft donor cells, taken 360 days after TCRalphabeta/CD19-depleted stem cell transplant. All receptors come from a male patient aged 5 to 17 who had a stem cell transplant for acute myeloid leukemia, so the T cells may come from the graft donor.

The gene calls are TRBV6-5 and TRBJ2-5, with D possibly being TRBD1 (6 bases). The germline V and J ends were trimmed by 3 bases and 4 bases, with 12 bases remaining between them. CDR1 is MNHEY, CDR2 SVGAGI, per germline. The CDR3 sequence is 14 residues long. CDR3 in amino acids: CASSYLGTPETQYF. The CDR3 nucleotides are TGTGCCAGCAGTTATCTAGGGACACCAGAGACCCAGTACTTC.

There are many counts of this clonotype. The CDR3 nucleotides read TGCAGTGCTAGAGATCCCGGCGTTAGCTACGAGCAGTACTTC. It translates to CSARDPGVSYEQYF. V usage is TRBV20-1 and J usage is TRBJ2-7; D gene unclear. The CDR3 has 14 residues. V shed 0 bases and J shed 3 bases, with 12 bases lying between them. Germline V gives CDR1 DFQATT, CDR2 SNEGSKA (reference sequence).

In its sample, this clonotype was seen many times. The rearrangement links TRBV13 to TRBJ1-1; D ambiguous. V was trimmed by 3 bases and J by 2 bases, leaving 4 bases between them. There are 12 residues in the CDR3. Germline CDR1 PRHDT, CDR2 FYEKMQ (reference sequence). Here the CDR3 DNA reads TGTGCCAGCAGCTTCGGTAACACTGAAGCTTTCTTT. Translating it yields CASSFGNTEAFF.

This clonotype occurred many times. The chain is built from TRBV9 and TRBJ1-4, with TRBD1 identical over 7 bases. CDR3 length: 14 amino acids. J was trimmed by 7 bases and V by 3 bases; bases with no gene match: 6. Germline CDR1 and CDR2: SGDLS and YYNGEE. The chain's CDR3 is CASSETGATEKLFF. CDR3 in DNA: TGTGCCAGCAGCGAAACAGGGGCGACTGAAAAACTGTTTTTT.

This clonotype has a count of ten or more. DNA for the CDR3: TGCAGCGTTGAAGATGGGGGACCCCATACAGATACGCAGTATTTT. Its protein product is CSVEDGGPHTDTQYF. The chain recombines TRBV29-1 with TRBJ2-3, with D perhaps assigned TRBD1 or TRBD2 (5 bases each). The CDR3 consists of 15 residues. V lost 0 bases and J lost 3, with 13 bases in between. CDR1 and CDR2 from the germline V gene are SQVTM and ANQGSEA.